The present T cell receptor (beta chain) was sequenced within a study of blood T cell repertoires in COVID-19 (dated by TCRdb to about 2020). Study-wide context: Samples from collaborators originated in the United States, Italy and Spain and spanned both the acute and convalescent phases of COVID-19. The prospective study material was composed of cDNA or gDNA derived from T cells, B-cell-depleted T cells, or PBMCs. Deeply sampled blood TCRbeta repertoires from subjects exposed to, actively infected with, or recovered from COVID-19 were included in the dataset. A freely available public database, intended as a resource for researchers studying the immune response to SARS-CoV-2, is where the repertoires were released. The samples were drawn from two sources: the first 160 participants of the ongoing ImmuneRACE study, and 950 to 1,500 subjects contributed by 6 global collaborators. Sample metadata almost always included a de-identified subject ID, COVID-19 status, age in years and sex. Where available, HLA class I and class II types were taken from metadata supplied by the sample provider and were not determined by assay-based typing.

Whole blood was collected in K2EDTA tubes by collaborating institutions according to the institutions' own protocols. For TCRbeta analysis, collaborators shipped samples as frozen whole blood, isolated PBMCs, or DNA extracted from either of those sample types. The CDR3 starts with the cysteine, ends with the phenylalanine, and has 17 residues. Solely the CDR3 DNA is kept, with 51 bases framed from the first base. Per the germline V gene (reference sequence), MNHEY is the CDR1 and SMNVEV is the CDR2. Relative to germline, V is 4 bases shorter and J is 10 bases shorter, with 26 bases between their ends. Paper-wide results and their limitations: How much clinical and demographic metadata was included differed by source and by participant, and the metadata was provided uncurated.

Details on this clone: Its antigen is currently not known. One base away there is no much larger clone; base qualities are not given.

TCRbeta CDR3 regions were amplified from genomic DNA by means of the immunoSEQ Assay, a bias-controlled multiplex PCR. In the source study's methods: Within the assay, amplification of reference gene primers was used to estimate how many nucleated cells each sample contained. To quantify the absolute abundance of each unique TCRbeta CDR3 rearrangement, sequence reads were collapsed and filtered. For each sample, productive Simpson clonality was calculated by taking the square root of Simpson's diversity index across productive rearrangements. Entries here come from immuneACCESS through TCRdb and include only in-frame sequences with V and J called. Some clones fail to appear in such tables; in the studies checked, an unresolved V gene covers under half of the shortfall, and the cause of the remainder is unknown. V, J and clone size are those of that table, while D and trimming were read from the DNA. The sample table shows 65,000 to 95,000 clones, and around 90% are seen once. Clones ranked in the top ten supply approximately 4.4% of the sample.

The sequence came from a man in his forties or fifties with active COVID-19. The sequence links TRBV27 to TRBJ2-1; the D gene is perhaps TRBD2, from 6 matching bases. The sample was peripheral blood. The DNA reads TGTGCCAGCAGTTCCCGGGGGAGGCGGCTTTCCACAAGAGAGCAGTTCTTC. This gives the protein CASSSRGRRLSTREQFF.